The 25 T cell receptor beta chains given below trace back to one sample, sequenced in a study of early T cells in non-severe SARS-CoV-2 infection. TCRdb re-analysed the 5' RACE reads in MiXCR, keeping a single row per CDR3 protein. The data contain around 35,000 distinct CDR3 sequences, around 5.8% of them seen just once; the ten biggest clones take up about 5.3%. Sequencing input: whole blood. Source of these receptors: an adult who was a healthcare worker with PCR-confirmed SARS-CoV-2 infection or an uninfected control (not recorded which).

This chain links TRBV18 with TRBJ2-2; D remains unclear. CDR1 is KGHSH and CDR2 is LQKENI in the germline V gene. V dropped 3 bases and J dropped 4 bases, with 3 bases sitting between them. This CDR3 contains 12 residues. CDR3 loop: CASSPFTGELFF. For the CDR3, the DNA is TGTGCCAGCTCACCTTTCACCGGGGAGCTGTTTTTT.

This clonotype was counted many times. Here the CDR3 reads CASRPGGAGYNEQFF. CDR3 in DNA: TGTGCCAGCAGGCCCGGGGGGGCCGGGTACAATGAGCAGTTCTTC. The chain joins TRBV6-1 to TRBJ2-1; 8 bases are a match to TRBD2. V lost 6 bases, J lost 4 bases, and 8 bases stayed unmatched. CDR3 length: 15 residues. Germline V gene sequence: CDR1 MNHNS, CDR2 SASEGT.

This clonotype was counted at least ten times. The CDR3 nucleotides are TGTGCCATCAGTGAGAAGCTCTCGGGAGCTCGCGAGCAGTACTTC. Encoded protein: CAISEKLSGAREQYF. This chain connects TRBV10-3 to TRBJ2-7; possible D gene TRBD2, 6 bases. The V end lost 2 bases, the J end lost 6 bases, and 17 bases lay between the germline ends. The germline V gene encodes CDR1 ENHRY and CDR2 SYGVKD. CDR3 length: 15 residues.

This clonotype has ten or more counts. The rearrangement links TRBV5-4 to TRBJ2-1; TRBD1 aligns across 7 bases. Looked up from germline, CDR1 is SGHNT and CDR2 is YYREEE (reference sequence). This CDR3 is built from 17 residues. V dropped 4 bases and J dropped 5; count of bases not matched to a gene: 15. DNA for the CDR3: TGTGCCAGCAGCCCATTCCTATCGACAGGGATCAACAATGAGCAGTTCTTC. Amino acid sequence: CASSPFLSTGINNEQFF.

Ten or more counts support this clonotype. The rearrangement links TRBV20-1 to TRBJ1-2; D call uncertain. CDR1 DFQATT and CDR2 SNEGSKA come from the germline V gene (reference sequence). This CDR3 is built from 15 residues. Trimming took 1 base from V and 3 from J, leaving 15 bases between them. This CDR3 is CSARVVNTLDYGYTF. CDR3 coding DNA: TGCAGTGCTAGAGTTGTCAACACTCTAGACTATGGCTACACCTTC.

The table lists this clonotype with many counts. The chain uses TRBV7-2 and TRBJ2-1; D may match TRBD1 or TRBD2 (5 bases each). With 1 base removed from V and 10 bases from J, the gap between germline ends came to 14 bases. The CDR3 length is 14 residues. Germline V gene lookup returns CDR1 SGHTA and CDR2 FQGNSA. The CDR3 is CASSLVRGEGEQFF. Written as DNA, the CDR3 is TGTGCCAGCAGCTTAGTTAGGGGCGAGGGGGAGCAGTTCTTC.

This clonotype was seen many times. CDR3 region: CSARGAGRSTDTQYF. The CDR3 bases are TGCAGCGCCAGAGGGGCAGGGAGGTCAACAGATACGCAGTATTTT. The rearrangement joins TRBV29-1 to TRBJ2-3; the D gene is possibly TRBD2 (6 bases). Germline values: CDR1 SQVTM, CDR2 ANQGSEA. The V end lost 7 bases, the J end lost 3 bases, and 20 bases lay between the germline ends. The CDR3 has 15 amino acids.

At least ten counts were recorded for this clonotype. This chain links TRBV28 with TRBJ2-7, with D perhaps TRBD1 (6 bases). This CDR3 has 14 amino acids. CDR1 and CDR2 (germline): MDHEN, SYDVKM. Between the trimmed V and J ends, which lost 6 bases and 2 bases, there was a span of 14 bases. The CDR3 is CASRPAPGAYEQYF. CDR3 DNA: TGTGCCAGCAGGCCGGCGCCAGGGGCCTACGAGCAGTACTTC.

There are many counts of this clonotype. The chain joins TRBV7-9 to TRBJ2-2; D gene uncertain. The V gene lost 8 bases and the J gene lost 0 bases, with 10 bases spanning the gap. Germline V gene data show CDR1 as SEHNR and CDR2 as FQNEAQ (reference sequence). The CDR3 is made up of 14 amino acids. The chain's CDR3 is CASYISANTGELFF. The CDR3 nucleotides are TGTGCCAGCTATATCTCCGCGAACACCGGGGAGCTGTTTTTT.

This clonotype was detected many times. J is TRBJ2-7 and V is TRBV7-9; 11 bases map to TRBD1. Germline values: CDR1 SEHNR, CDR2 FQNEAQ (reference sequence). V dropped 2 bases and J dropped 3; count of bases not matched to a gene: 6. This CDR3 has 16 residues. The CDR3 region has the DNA TGTGCCAGCAGCTTAAGACGGGACAGGGGGATCTACGAGCAGTACTTC. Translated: CASSLRRDRGIYEQYF.

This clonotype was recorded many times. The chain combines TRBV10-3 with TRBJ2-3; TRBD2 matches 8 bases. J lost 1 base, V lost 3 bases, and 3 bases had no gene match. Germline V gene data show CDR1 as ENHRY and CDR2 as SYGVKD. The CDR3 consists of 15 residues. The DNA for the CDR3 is TGTGCCATCAGTGAAACTAGCGGCCGCACAGATACGCAGTATTTT. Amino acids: CAISETSGRTDTQYF.

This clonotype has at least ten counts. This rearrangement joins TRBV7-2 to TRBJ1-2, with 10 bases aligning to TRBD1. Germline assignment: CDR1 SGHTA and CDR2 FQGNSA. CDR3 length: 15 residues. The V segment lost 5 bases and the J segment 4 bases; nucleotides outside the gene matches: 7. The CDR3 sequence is CASSPRDRGPYGYTF. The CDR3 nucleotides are TGTGCCAGCAGCCCCCGGGACAGGGGCCCCTATGGCTACACCTTC.

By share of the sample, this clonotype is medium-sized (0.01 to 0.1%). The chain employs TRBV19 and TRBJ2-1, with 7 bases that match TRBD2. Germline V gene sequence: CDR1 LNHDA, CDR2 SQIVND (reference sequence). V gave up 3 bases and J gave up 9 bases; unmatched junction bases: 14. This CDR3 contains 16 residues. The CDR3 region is CASSIKVGAGVLEQFF. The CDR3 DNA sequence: TGTGCCAGTAGTATTAAAGTAGGGGCGGGAGTACTTGAGCAGTTCTTC. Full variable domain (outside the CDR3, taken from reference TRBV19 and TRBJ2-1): DGGITQSPKYLFRKEGQNVTLSCEQNLNHDAMYWYRQDPGQGLRLIYYSQIVNDFQKGDIAEGYSVSREKKESFPLTVTSAQKNPTAFYLCASSIKVGAGVLEQFFGPGTRLTVL.

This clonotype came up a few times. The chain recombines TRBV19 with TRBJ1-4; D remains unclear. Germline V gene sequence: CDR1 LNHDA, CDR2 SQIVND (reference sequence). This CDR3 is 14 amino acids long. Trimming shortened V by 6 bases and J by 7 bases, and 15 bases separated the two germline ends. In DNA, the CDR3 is TGTGCCAGTAGAACCCTTGGAGGTGGTGAAAAACTGTTTTTT. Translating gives CASRTLGGGEKLFF.

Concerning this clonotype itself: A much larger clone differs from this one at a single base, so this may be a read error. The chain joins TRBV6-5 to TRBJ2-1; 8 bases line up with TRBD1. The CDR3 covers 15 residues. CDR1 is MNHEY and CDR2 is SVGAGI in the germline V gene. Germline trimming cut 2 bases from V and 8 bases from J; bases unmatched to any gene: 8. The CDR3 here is CASSYPGQGKDEQFF. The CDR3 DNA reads TGTGCCAGCAGTTACCCAGGACAGGGCAAGGATGAGCAGTTCTTC.

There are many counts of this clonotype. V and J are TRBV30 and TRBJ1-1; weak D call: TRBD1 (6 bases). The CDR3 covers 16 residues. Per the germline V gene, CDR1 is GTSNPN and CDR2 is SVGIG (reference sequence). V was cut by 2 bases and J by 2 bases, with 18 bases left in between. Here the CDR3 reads CAWSTQSPTGNTEAFF. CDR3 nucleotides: TGTGCCTGGAGTACGCAATCCCCGACAGGAAACACTGAAGCTTTCTTT.

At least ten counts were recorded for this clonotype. CDR3 in amino acids: CASSFLPWGGIQETQYF. In DNA, the CDR3 is TGTGCCAGCAGTTTCCTACCCTGGGGGGGGATACAAGAGACCCAGTACTTC. This chain uses TRBV12-3 or TRBV12-4 with TRBJ2-5, with TRBD2 matching 7 bases. The CDR3 runs 17 residues. V lost 3 bases and J lost 2; bases outside the gene matches: 12.

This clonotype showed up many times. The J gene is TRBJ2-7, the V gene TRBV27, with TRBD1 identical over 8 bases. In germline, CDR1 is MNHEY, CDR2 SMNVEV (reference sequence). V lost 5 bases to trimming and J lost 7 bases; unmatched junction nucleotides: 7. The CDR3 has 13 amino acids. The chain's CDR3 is CASSPEQGGEQYV. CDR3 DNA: TGTGCCAGCAGTCCTGAACAGGGGGGTGAGCAGTACGTC.

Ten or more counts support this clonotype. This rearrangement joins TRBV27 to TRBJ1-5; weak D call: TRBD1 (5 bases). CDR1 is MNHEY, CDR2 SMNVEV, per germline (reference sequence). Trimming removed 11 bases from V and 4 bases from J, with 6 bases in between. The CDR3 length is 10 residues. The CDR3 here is CAGQNQPQHF. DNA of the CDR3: TGTGCCGGACAAAATCAGCCCCAGCATTTT.

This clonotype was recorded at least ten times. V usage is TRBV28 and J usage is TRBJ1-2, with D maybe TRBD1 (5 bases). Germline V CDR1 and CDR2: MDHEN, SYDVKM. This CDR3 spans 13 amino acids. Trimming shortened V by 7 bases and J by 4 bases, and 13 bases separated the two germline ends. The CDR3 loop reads CASKSVGTYGYTF. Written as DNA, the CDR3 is TGTGCCAGCAAGAGCGTAGGGACCTATGGCTACACCTTC.

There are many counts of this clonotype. The CDR3: CASSSRTSGRAFLSDTQYF. Here the CDR3 DNA reads TGCGCCAGCAGCTCCCGGACTAGCGGGAGGGCCTTCCTCTCAGATACGCAGTATTTT. The rearrangement joins TRBV5-1 to TRBJ2-3; 15 bases map to TRBD2. There are 19 residues in the CDR3. V shed 3 bases and J 4 bases; nucleotides not matched to a gene: 12. Germline CDR1 and CDR2: SGHRS and YFSETQ.

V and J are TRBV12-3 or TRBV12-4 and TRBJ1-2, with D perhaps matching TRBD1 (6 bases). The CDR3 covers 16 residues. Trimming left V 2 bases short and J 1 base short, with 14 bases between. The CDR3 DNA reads TGTGCCAGCAGTTTACCCGGGGGAGGGGGTAACTATGGCTACACCTTC. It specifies CASSLPGGGGNYGYTF.

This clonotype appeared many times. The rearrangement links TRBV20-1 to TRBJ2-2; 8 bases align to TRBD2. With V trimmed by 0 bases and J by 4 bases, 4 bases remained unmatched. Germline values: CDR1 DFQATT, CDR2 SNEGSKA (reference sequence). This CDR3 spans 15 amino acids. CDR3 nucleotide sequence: TGCAGTGCTAGAGACAGCGGGAGCGGCACCGGGGAGCTGTTTTTT. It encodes CSARDSGSGTGELFF.

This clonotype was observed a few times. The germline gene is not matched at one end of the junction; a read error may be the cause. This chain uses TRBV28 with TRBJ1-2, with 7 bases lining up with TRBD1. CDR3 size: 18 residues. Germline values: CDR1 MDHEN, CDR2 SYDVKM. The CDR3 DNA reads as TGTGCCAGCAGTTTTGGGGAGGGGGCACAGGGTCATAACTACGGCTACACCTTC. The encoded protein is CASSFGEGAQGHNYGYTF.

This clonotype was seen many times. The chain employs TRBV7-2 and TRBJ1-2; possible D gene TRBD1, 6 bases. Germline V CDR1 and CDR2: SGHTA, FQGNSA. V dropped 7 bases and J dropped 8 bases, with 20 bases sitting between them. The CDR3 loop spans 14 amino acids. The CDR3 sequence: CASTSRLGAGGYTF. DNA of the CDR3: TGTGCCAGCACCTCCAGGTTGGGGGCGGGAGGCTACACCTTC.